The 13 T cell receptor beta chains below were found in one sample sequenced in a study of early T cells in non-severe SARS-CoV-2 infection. TCRdb processed the 5' RACE reads anew with MiXCR; each CDR3 protein has one entry. The sample contains about 56,000 distinct CDR3 sequences, roughly 16% of which appear only once. The material was whole blood, obtained at baseline. Source of these receptors: an adult who was a healthcare worker with PCR-confirmed SARS-CoV-2 infection or an uninfected control (not recorded which).

A few counts support this clonotype. J is TRBJ2-1 and V is TRBV6-2 or TRBV6-3; 7 nucleotides align to TRBD2. Germline values: CDR1 MNHEY, CDR2 SVGEGT. The V and J ends lost 6 bases and 8 bases, in that order; junction bases with no gene match: 16. The CDR3 sequence is 16 residues long. CDR3 sequence: CASRDKLGQGRDEQFF. CDR3 in DNA: TGTGCCAGCAGGGACAAGCTGGGGCAAGGGAGGGATGAGCAGTTCTTC.

The chain links TRBV3-1 to TRBJ2-3; D is undetermined. The germline V gene encodes CDR1 LGHDT and CDR2 YNNKEL (reference sequence). This CDR3 region has 12 residues. V shed 4 bases and J shed 14 bases, with 16 bases lying between them. CDR3 region: CASSPRPGYRYF. The CDR3 DNA follows: TGTGCCAGCAGCCCCCGGCCGGGCTATCGGTATTTT.

J is TRBJ2-4 and V is TRBV6-2 or TRBV6-3; TRBD2 matches at 7 bases. Trimming removed 2 bases from V and 8 bases from J; junction bases left unmatched: 9. The CDR3 has 15 residues. In germline, CDR1 is MNHEY, CDR2 SVGEGT. CDR3 sequence reads: CASSYDGTNAHIQYF. In DNA form, the CDR3 reads TGTGCCAGCAGTTACGACGGGACTAATGCCCACATTCAGTACTTC.

The chain has TRBV6-2 or TRBV6-3 and TRBJ2-7; TRBD1 aligns across 7 bases. V was pared by 2 bases and J by 2 bases, with 12 bases of the junction left unmatched. This CDR3 spans 17 amino acids. In germline, CDR1 is MNHEY, CDR2 SVGEGT. The CDR3 here is CASSYVPWTGSTYEQYF. CDR3 bases: TGTGCCAGCAGTTACGTGCCCTGGACAGGATCAACCTACGAGCAGTACTTC.

In this sample, this clonotype turned up a few times. The chain uses TRBV20-1 and TRBJ2-3; 8 bases are a match to TRBD2. Per germline, CDR1 DFQATT and CDR2 SNEGSKA (reference sequence). This CDR3 is built from 14 residues. The J segment lost 2 bases and the V segment lost 5 bases, leaving 6 bases of the junction unmatched. The CDR3, as DNA: TGCAGTGCTCCGGGACTAGGGGTCACAGATACGCAGTATTTT. It codes for CSAPGLGVTDTQYF.

This chain links TRBV9 with TRBJ2-3; 7 nucleotides line up with TRBD2. V lost 0 bases to trimming and J lost 1 base; unmatched junction nucleotides: 2. The CDR3 spans 15 residues. Germline CDR1 and CDR2: SGDLS and YYNGEE. CDR3 in amino acids: CASSVASGGTDTQYF. The CDR3 DNA reads as TGTGCCAGCAGCGTAGCTAGCGGTGGCACAGATACGCAGTATTTT.

This clonotype came up a few times. This chain uses TRBV11-2 with TRBJ2-1, with D uncertain. Deletions cut 1 base from V and 1 base from J, with 5 bases between. The CDR3 extends over 14 amino acids. Looked up from germline, CDR1 is SGHAT and CDR2 is FQNNGV. CDR3 sequence: CASSLVTSYNEQFF. In DNA, the CDR3 is TGTGCCAGCAGCTTAGTTACATCCTACAATGAGCAGTTCTTC.

This clonotype turned up a few times. The chain uses TRBV3-1 and TRBJ2-2; no firm D call. This CDR3 region has 13 residues. Trimming left V 4 bases short and J 13 bases short, with 16 bases between. Germline CDR1 is LGHDT and CDR2 is YNNKEL (reference sequence). In nucleotides, the CDR3 is TGTGCCAGCAGCCTGGGCCTGAGAAGTGGGCTGTTTTTT. This codes for CASSLGLRSGLFF.

This clonotype has ten or more counts. The V and J genes are TRBV18 and TRBJ2-3; D call uncertain. The CDR3 covers 13 residues. Germline assignment: CDR1 KGHSH and CDR2 LQKENI. Trimming left V 3 bases short and J 0 bases short, with 4 bases between. This chain's CDR3 is CASSPESTDTQYF. CDR3 DNA: TGTGCCAGCTCACCCGAGAGCACAGATACGCAGTATTTT.

The chain couples TRBV20-1 to TRBJ2-7, with a possible D match to TRBD1 (6 bases). The V end was cut by 1 base, the J end by 2 bases, with 12 bases between. The CDR3 consists of 14 residues. Germline values: CDR1 DFQATT, CDR2 SNEGSKA (reference sequence). CDR3: CSARVLGDTYEQYF. DNA of the CDR3: TGCAGTGCTAGAGTTCTAGGGGACACCTACGAGCAGTACTTC.

The chain couples TRBV6-5 to TRBJ2-7; TRBD1 aligns across 9 bases. J was trimmed by 7 bases and V by 2 bases; bases with no gene match: 9. The CDR3 has 15 residues. Germline V gene data show CDR1 as MNHEY and CDR2 as SVGAGI. This CDR3 is CASSYEGQGSSEQYF. CDR3 DNA sequence: TGTGCCAGCAGTTACGAGGGACAGGGTTCTAGTGAGCAGTACTTC.

The rearrangement joins TRBV19 to TRBJ1-2; D remains ambiguous. There are 11 residues in the CDR3. CDR1 is LNHDA, CDR2 SQIVND, per germline (reference sequence). Deletions cut 8 bases from V and 5 bases from J, with 9 bases between. As DNA, the CDR3 is TGTGCCAGTGCCGGGATGTATGGCTACACCTTC. This translates into CASAGMYGYTF. Full variable domain (rest looked up from reference TRBV19 and TRBJ1-2): DGGITQSPKYLFRKEGQNVTLSCEQNLNHDAMYWYRQDPGQGLRLIYYSQIVNDFQKGDIAEGYSVSREKKESFPLTVTSAQKNPTAFYLCASAGMYGYTFGSGTRLTVV.

The chain recombines TRBV7-9 with TRBJ2-7; D is perhaps TRBD1 or TRBD2 (5 bases each). CDR3 size: 16 residues. Between the trimmed V and J ends, which lost 1 base and 1 base, there was a span of 14 bases. CDR1 and CDR2 (germline): SEHNR, FQNEAQ (reference sequence). The DNA of the CDR3 is TGTGCCAGCAGCTTAGACGGCCCGGGGCCTTCCTACGAGCAGTACTTC. This sequence encodes CASSLDGPGPSYEQYF.